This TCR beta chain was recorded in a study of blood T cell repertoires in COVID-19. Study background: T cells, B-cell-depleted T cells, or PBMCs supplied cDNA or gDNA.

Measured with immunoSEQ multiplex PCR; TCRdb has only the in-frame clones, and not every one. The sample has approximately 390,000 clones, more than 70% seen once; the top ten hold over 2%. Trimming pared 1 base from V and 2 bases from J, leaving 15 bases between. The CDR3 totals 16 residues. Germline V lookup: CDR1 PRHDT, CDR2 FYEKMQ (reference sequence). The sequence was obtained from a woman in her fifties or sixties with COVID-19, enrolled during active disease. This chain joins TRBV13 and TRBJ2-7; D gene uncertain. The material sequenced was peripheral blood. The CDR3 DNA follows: TGTGCCAGCAGCTTAGTTGAAAGCGTGTCCCCCTACGAGCAGTACTTC. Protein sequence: CASSLVESVSPYEQYF.